One and the same sample provided the 14 T cell receptor beta chains below, sequenced in a study of T-cell memory formation after mild COVID-19. TCRdb recomputed calls from the 5' RACE reads with MiXCR, one row per CDR3 protein. The sample has hundreds of thousands of distinct CDR3 sequences, 20% to 25% seen once. Sequencing was carried out using PBMCs or a T cell subset sorted from them (not recorded which). These TCRs come from an adult woman who had mild COVID-19 (a few samples of this study predate the infection). Cell type and time point are not known.

J is TRBJ2-1 and V is TRBV7-4, with 13 nucleotides matching TRBD2. Trimming at V came to 4 bases and at J to 8 bases, leaving 5 bases not matched to a gene. The CDR3 extends over 15 amino acids. Germline V lookup: CDR1 SGHVT, CDR2 SQSDAQ. CDR3 loop: CASSSGTSGADEQFF. The CDR3 bases are TGTGCCAGCAGCTCCGGGACTAGCGGGGCCGATGAGCAGTTCTTC.

This clonotype was counted between two and nine times. The rearrangement uses TRBV27 and TRBJ2-3; TRBD2 matches at 8 bases. With 3 bases clipped from V and 1 base from J, the junction kept 3 bases outside the gene matches. The germline V gene encodes CDR1 MNHEY and CDR2 SMNVEV (reference sequence). This CDR3 region has 15 residues. The CDR3 DNA sequence: TGTGCCAGCAGTTTTCAAGCGGGAGGCACAGATACGCAGTATTTT. Amino acid sequence: CASSFQAGGTDTQYF.

This sequence joins TRBV20-1 and TRBJ2-1; D unresolved. CDR1 is DFQATT and CDR2 is SNEGSKA in the germline V gene (reference sequence). This CDR3 is built from 13 residues. The germline V and J ends were trimmed by 0 bases and 10 bases, with 13 bases remaining between them. The CDR3, as DNA: TGCAGTGCTAGAGAGAACACAAACTACGAGCAGTTCTTC. As protein: CSARENTNYEQFF.

This clonotype was counted a few times. The chain links TRBV20-1 to TRBJ1-2; 8 nucleotides agree with TRBD1. Germline trimming cut 3 bases from V and 8 bases from J; bases unmatched to any gene: 14. CDR3 length: 15 residues. Looked up from germline, CDR1 is DFQATT and CDR2 is SNEGSKA (reference sequence). The CDR3 spells CSASPPPQGAGGYTF. The CDR3 region has the DNA TGCAGTGCTAGCCCACCACCGCAGGGGGCGGGAGGCTACACCTTC.

The rearrangement links TRBV18 to TRBJ1-5, with D hard to call. CDR3 length: 14 amino acids. Trimming took off 5 bases at V and 5 bases at J, with 13 bases between the two ends. Germline V gene sequence: CDR1 KGHSH, CDR2 LQKENI. CDR3 loop: CASSSRAADQPQHF. The CDR3 bases are TGTGCCAGCTCATCCCGGGCCGCGGATCAGCCCCAGCATTTT.

V and J are TRBV7-6 and TRBJ1-2; 9 nucleotides match TRBD1. Losses at the gene ends were 5 bases for V and 0 bases for J; bases not matched to a gene: 10. The CDR3 sequence is 17 residues long. Germline CDR1 SGHVS, CDR2 FNYEAQ. The CDR3 reads CASSPRAWDRANYGYTF. For the CDR3, the DNA is TGTGCCAGCAGCCCCCGGGCCTGGGACAGGGCTAACTATGGCTACACCTTC.

J is TRBJ1-3 and V is TRBV12-3 or TRBV12-4; the D gene is possibly TRBD1 (5 bases). This CDR3 comprises 19 residues. Trimming took 4 bases from V and 0 from J, leaving 22 bases between them. The CDR3 is CASSSPILQALASGNTIYF. CDR3 nucleotide sequence: TGTGCCAGCAGTTCTCCCATCCTACAGGCTCTCGCCTCTGGAAACACCATATATTTT.

This clonotype was counted a few times. V is TRBV12-3 or TRBV12-4 and J is TRBJ2-7; D ambiguous. CDR3 length: 12 amino acids. V was cut by 8 bases and J by 7 bases, with 15 bases left in between. For the CDR3, the DNA is TGTGCCAGCTCCTCCGGGCGCCGGGAGCAGTACTTC. As protein: CASSSGRREQYF.

This clonotype was counted ten times or more. One end of the junction varies from germline; a read error may be responsible. The gene calls are TRBV18 and TRBJ2-5; D is unresolved. The CDR3 extends over 13 amino acids. Per the germline V gene, CDR1 is KGHSH and CDR2 is LQKENI. The CDR3 nucleotides read TGCGCCAGCAGCCCGGGTCTCCAAGAGACCCAGTACTTC. Protein: CASSPGLQETQYF. Full variable domain (remainder filled in from reference TRBV18 and TRBJ2-5): NAGVMQNPRHLVRRRGQEARLRCSPMKGHSHVYWYRQLPEEGLKFMVYLQKENIIDESGMPKERFSAEFPKEGPSILRIQQVVRGDSAAYFCASSPGLQETQYFGPGTRLLVL.

The J gene is TRBJ1-1, the V gene TRBV7-9, with a weak D call TRBD1 (5 bases). CDR3 length equals 14 residues. From germline, CDR1 is SEHNR and CDR2 FQNEAQ (reference sequence). Trimming shortened V by 2 bases and J by 5 bases, and 12 bases separated the two germline ends. The CDR3 DNA reads TGTGCCAGCAGCTTACGGGGCCGAGGAACTGAAGCTTTCTTT. It specifies CASSLRGRGTEAFF.

This clonotype was recorded a few times. The chain is built from TRBV27 and TRBJ2-7, with 11 bases aligning to TRBD1. V dropped 4 bases and J dropped 5; count of bases not matched to a gene: 7. The CDR3 length is 15 residues. Germline V gene lookup returns CDR1 MNHEY and CDR2 SMNVEV (reference sequence). The chain's CDR3 is CASSWTGGGWDEQYF. CDR3 bases: TGTGCCAGCAGTTGGACAGGGGGCGGCTGGGACGAGCAGTACTTC.

This clonotype was counted only a few times. The chain uses TRBV27 and TRBJ2-7; 10 positions agree with TRBD1. The junction had 7 bases not matched to a gene; V was cut back by 6 bases and J by 2 bases. CDR1 and CDR2 (germline): MNHEY, SMNVEV (reference sequence). This CDR3 comprises 15 residues. DNA of the CDR3: TGTGCCAGCAGACAAGCCGGGACAGGGGCCTACGAGCAGTACTTC. Its translation: CASRQAGTGAYEQYF.

This rearrangement joins TRBV5-1 to TRBJ1-1; D gene ambiguous. Germline-derived CDR1 and CDR2 are SGHRS and YFSETQ. Between the trimmed V and J ends, which lost 4 bases and 1 base, there was a span of 8 bases. The CDR3 has 13 residues. DNA of the CDR3: TGCGCCAGCAGCCTTTACAGGAACACTGAAGCTTTCTTT. It yields the protein CASSLYRNTEAFF.

This clonotype was seen a handful of times. The V call is TRBV7-6, the J call TRBJ2-1; TRBD1 might be the D (5 bases). CDR3 length: 16 amino acids. V was pared by 0 bases and J by 7 bases, with 16 bases between. The germline V gene encodes CDR1 SGHVS and CDR2 FNYEAQ. CDR3 sequence: CASSLAQGSWGNEQFF. The DNA for the CDR3 is TGTGCCAGCAGCTTAGCGCAGGGTAGTTGGGGAAATGAGCAGTTCTTC.